The entry that follows covers one T cell receptor (beta chain) sequence. The target of this receptor is not known. No base-level quality is on record; no much larger clone is a single base apart. The CDR3 sequence holds 15 residues, the cysteine and phenylalanine included. Of the read, only the CDR3 DNA is kept; its 45 bases are in frame from base 1. CDR1 and CDR2 are read off the germline V gene (reference sequence) as SGHNT and YYREEE. V drops 1 base and J drops 3 bases, leaving 13 bases in between. The sample originates from a study of Graves' ophthalmopathy and Graves' hyperthyroidism listed by TCRdb under 2018. With respect to the entire study: Peripheral blood samples were taken at the time of initial diagnosis, before any treatment was given. TCR beta repertoire signatures were used to distinguish Graves' ophthalmopathy from Graves' hyperthyroidism and to predict progression to ophthalmopathy. In total, 135 blood samples were TCR-sequenced: approximately 42 ophthalmopathy, some 72 hyperthyroidism and approximately 17 hyperthyroidism-to-ophthalmopathy patients. To explore V-J signatures that separate ophthalmopathy from hyperthyroidism, a discovery set of 100 patients was enrolled, consisting of more than 40 with ophthalmopathy and approximately 57 with stable hyperthyroidism. For independent validation, a separate cohort was made up of 18 to 20 hyperthyroidism patients plus 17 patients who later progressed from hyperthyroidism to ophthalmopathy. In roughly 6 hyperthyroidism patients, T-cell repertoires of thyroid tissue and blood were compared. After sampling, hyperthyroidism patients received methimazole starting at 30 mg daily, and ophthalmopathy patients received high-dose intravenous methylprednisolone. General findings and caveats noted by the study authors: Sample size was not predetermined statistically, and investigators were not blinded to group allocation. In validation, the model predicted ophthalmopathy progression with 70.59% sensitivity and 72.22% specificity; some 13 predicted patients were CT-confirmed with GO in a median of approximately 6.2 months. In cross-validation, the 13-signature model distinguished ophthalmopathy from stable hyperthyroidism with 87.88% sensitivity and approximately 81% specificity, while in the test set the corresponding values were roughly 80% and 75%. Most of the expanded thyroid clonotypes with a frequency above 0.001 were also detected in blood, and it was suggested that the thyroid immune response may be reflected by blood repertoires.

TCR beta CDR3 regions were amplified from RNA transcripts for repertoire sequencing. A first-round RT-PCR used HTBI primers with the Qiagen OneStep RT-PCR kit, followed by a second-round multiplex PCR, size selection and purification. Libraries were sequenced paired-end with 100 bp reads on an Illumina HiSeq2000. The original methods were these. SOAPnuke was used to process the reads, throwing out any read that had adapters, had uncalled bases, had a mean Phred below 15, or lacked an exact constant-primer or identifier match. COPE v1.2.5 was used to merge high-quality paired reads. Each unique nucleotide sequence was defined as a clonotype, and clonotypes were aligned to IMGT TRB V, D and J references with MiTCR v1.1. The analysis was limited to V-J combinations with a frequency above 0.0001, which together covered roughly 99% of repertoires. A TCR clonal expansion and chaos score per V-J combination was defined as the ratio of F50 clonal expansion to chaos observed in the TCRdist matrix. Welch's t-statistics and random forest were used to reduce the features to 10 to 15 V-J combinations, which were then used as input to a naive Bayes classifier. The similarity between thyroid and blood repertoires was quantified using the Morisita-Horn index. TCRdb reworked the public reads: Q25 trimming with fastp, MiXCR clone assembly, productive beta chains retained. Each entry merges the rows of one CDR3 protein and shows their most common DNA and genes. TCRdb's processing, not the authors' own work, is the source of the V and J calls. Counted in this sample were 260,000 or so distinct CDR3 sequences; around 50% of them appeared once. 40% to 55% of the sample goes to the ten largest clones.

Ophthalmopathy patients were characterized by moderately to severely active disease, a Clinical Activity Score of at least 3, a NOSPECS grade of at least 4, and a disease duration under 3 months. Anyone with other autoimmune diseases, uncontrolled infections, pregnancy or lactation was excluded from the study. Clinical symptoms, serum thyroxine, TRAb, thyroid ultrasound and orbital computed tomography were used for diagnosis. PBMCs were isolated from about 9.1 ml of fresh peripheral blood by Ficoll-Paque density gradient centrifugation. Total RNA was extracted using Trizol reagent, and RNA quality was checked on an Agilent 2100 Bioanalyzer.

The material sequenced was peripheral blood. The sequence is built from TRBV5-4 and TRBJ2-5; the D segment could be TRBD1, given 6 matching bases. The clonotype originates from an adult man with Graves' ophthalmopathy. The CDR3 loop reads CASSLYRVIEETQYF. The bases read TGTGCCAGCAGCTTGTACAGGGTAATTGAAGAGACCCAGTACTTC.